This note documents a single T cell receptor (beta chain) sequence. This entry comes from a study of T cell changes during pregnancy in multiple sclerosis. Between the trimmed V and J ends, which lost 7 bases and 12 bases, there was a span of 16 bases. The germline gives CDR1 LGHNT, CDR2 FRNRAP. The CDR3 has 13 amino acids. Data came from immunoSEQ multiplex PCR; TCRdb stores just in-frame clones and leaves some out. The sample carries about 33,000 clones, approximately 90% recorded once. The TCR was taken from a female donor in good health, enrolled as a control in a pregnancy study. This chain uses TRBV12-5 with TRBJ1-6; D not resolved. The sequences come from CD4+ T cells from peripheral blood mononuclear cells, collected in the third trimester of pregnancy. DNA for the CDR3: TGTGCTAGTGATCTCTCGATCCGAGTACCCCTCCACTTT. The encoded protein is CASDLSIRVPLHF.